The source of this T cell receptor beta chain is a study of blood T cell repertoires in COVID-19. This CDR3 has 12 residues. Germline assignment: CDR1 MNHEY and CDR2 SMNVEV (reference sequence). V lost 0 bases and J 8 bases, leaving 5 bases between the germline ends. Data came from immunoSEQ multiplex PCR; TCRdb stores just in-frame clones and leaves some out. Of over 90,000 clones detected, approximately 89% appear once; the ten largest clones hold roughly 17%. The rearrangement links TRBV27 to TRBJ2-1, with no clear D. The sequencing input was peripheral blood. The sequence was obtained from a woman of 80 years or more in a cohort sampled during active COVID-19. The DNA for the CDR3 is TGTGCCAGCAGTTTATCCGGTTATGAGCAGTTCTTC. The encoded protein is CASSLSGYEQFF.